Following are 2 T cell receptor beta chains from one sample sequenced in a study of CD8 T cells in Susac syndrome. With random hexamers, reverse transcription was performed on about 0.5 to 1 ug of RNA. TCRdb reanalysed the immunoSEQ multiplex PCR reads using MiXCR and keeps one entry per CDR3 protein. The data contain some 99,000 distinct CDR3 sequences, roughly 96% of them singletons. Sequencing was done on a sample of CD4+ T cells from PBMCs. Receptors originate from a human donor in good health.

The V gene is TRBV6-5, the J gene TRBJ2-7; a weak D match, TRBD1 (5 bases). The CDR3 is made up of 15 amino acids. Between the trimmed V and J ends, which lost 6 bases and 2 bases, there was a span of 17 bases. CDR1 is MNHEY and CDR2 is SVGAGI in the germline V gene. CDR3 loop: CASRGGAGITYEQYF. The CDR3 nucleotides are TGTGCCAGCAGGGGTGGGGCAGGCATTACCTACGAGCAGTACTTC.

The chain couples TRBV6-2 or TRBV6-3 to TRBJ1-2, with D perhaps matching TRBD1 (5 bases). This CDR3 has 14 amino acids. Germline-derived CDR1 and CDR2 are MNHEY and SVGEGT. V lost 5 bases and J lost 10, with 20 bases in between. CDR3 in DNA: TGTGCCAGCAGTCTTACCTCGGGGACCCATCTCTACACCTTC. Residues: CASSLTSGTHLYTF.